This passage covers 2 T cell receptor beta chains from one sample sequenced in a study of read filtering for tumor transcriptome and immune sequencing. Molecular barcoded adaptors covering alpha/delta and beta/gamma chains were used on approximately 400 ng RNA. TCRdb fed the reads into MiXCR, producing one record per CDR3 protein. Here the sample spans tens of thousands of distinct CDR3 sequences, roughly a fifth being singletons. The specimen sequenced was a population of CD138-negative cells sorted from bone marrow. The source of these receptors is a donor at least 40 years old with multiple myeloma.

This clonotype was seen many times. This chain joins TRBV29-1 and TRBJ2-1; 9 positions match TRBD2. V shed 0 bases, J shed 10 bases, and the junction held 10 bases outside the gene matches. CDR1 SQVTM and CDR2 ANQGSEA come from the germline V gene. The CDR3 is 15 amino acids. As DNA, the CDR3 is TGCAGCGTTGAAGATCTCGCGGGAGGGCCGCGCGAGCAGTTCTTC. Translating it yields CSVEDLAGGPREQFF.

The V call is TRBV7-2, the J call TRBJ2-7; 11 nucleotides match TRBD2. The CDR3 runs to 15 residues. The V and J ends lost 4 bases and 2 bases, in that order; junction bases with no gene match: 4. Germline CDR1 is SGHTA and CDR2 is FQGNSA. In DNA form, the CDR3 reads TGTGCCAGCAGCTCTGGACTAGCGGGTACCTACGAGCAGTACTTC. The encoded protein is CASSSGLAGTYEQYF.